A selection of T cell receptor beta chains follows, all from one sample in a study of human T cells and chemical hapten exposure. TCRdb re-called the 5' RACE reads with MiXCR, one entry per CDR3 protein. The top ten clones hold around 2% of a sample with tens of thousands of distinct CDR3 sequences, roughly 7.7% of them seen once. The receptor source for this set is a male donor in good health. Both conserved end residues are part of each CDR3. Fields, in order: J gene, clone size, V gene, D gene, CDR3 DNA, CDR3 protein. The D gene is left open where the match is weak. Clone size is stated in some rows and not others, as once, few, many or a class when expanded.

>TRBJ1-1|NA|TRBV9|NA
TGTGCCAGCAGCGGACCCGGGAAGGGCACTGAAGCTTTCTTT
CASSGPGKGTEAFF
>TRBJ1-5|few|TRBV12-3/TRBV12-4|NA
TGTGCCAGCAGTGCCACCCGCAGGGGTAGCAATCAGCCCCAGCATTTT
CASSATRRGSNQPQHF
>TRBJ2-7|once|TRBV11-2|NA
TGTGCCAGCAGCTATGCGGTTCAGAACGAGCAGTACTTC
CASSYAVQNEQYF
>TRBJ1-1|NA|TRBV29-1|NA
TGCAGCGTTGAACGGGCAGGGATGAACACTGAAGCTTTCTTT
CSVERAGMNTEAFF
>TRBJ2-5|NA|TRBV10-3|NA
TGTGCCATCAGTGAGTCGGATTGGGAACAAGAGACCCAGTACTTC
CAISESDWEQETQYF
>TRBJ1-1|NA|TRBV5-1|NA
TGCGCCAGCAGCCTGGACTCCTTTCTGGGCACTGAAGCTTTCTTT
CASSLDSFLGTEAFF
>TRBJ2-7|few|TRBV14|TRBD1
TGTGCCAGCAGCCAAGATATGGGACAGGGGGGCGAGCAGTACTTC
CASSQDMGQGGEQYF
>TRBJ1-5|NA|TRBV7-9|NA
TGTGCCAGCAGCTTAGCGCAGGGCTATAGCAATCAGCCCCAGCATTTT
CASSLAQGYSNQPQHF
>TRBJ1-1|few|TRBV29-1|TRBD1
TGCAGCGTGGAGGGACAGGGGGGTGAAGCTTTCTTT
CSVEGQGGEAFF
>TRBJ2-7|many|TRBV6-5|NA
TGTGCCAGCAGTCGTGCTATCGACTACGAGCAGTACTTC
CASSRAIDYEQYF
>TRBJ2-4|few|TRBV12-3/TRBV12-4|NA
TGTGCCAGCAGTTTCCTGGGGGTAGCCAAAAACATTCAGTACTTC
CASSFLGVAKNIQYF
>TRBJ1-4|NA|TRBV20-1|NA
TGCAGTGCCCAAGGGGAGGAGGGTGAAAAACTGTTTTTT
CSAQGEEGEKLFF
>TRBJ2-7|many|TRBV7-9|NA
TGTGCCAGCAGCCCGGGACTGACTCTACCCTACGAGCAGTACTTC
CASSPGLTLPYEQYF
>TRBJ2-3|few|TRBV10-2|NA
TGCGCCAGCAGTGAACTGATAGCGTTTTCTAGCACAGATACGCAGTATTTT
CASSELIAFSSTDTQYF
>TRBJ2-5|many|TRBV12-3/TRBV12-4|TRBD1
TGTGCCAGCAGACCGGGACAGGGGGCACGAGAGACCCAGTACTTC
CASRPGQGARETQYF
>TRBJ2-1|NA|TRBV7-9|TRBD2
TGTGCCAGCATCCGGTCTGGGGGAGGGTCCGATGAGCAGTTCTTC
CASIRSGGGSDEQFF
>TRBJ2-7|many|TRBV6-5|NA
TGTGCCAGCAGACCCTCGATGCCCAGCCCCTACGAGCAGTACTTC
CASRPSMPSPYEQYF
>TRBJ2-7|NA|TRBV4-1|TRBD2
TGCGCCAGCAGCCAGACCCCTAGCGGGAGCGAGCAGTACTTC
CASSQTPSGSEQYF
>TRBJ2-3|few|TRBV5-6|TRBD1
TGTGCCAGCAGCTTGGGACAGGGCGATACGCAGTATTTT
CASSLGQGDTQYF
>TRBJ2-7|NA|TRBV20-1|NA
TGCAGTGCTAGAATTGACGGGACCCCCTACGAGCAGTACTTC
CSARIDGTPYEQYF
>TRBJ2-3|NA|TRBV18|TRBD2
TGTGCCAGCTCACCGGTCGGGGGGGTCTCAGATACGCAGTATTTT
CASSPVGGVSDTQYF
>TRBJ1-3|NA|TRBV12-3/TRBV12-4|NA
TGTGCCAGCAGTCCCCGTTCGGGGGCCGGAAACACCATATATTTT
CASSPRSGAGNTIYF
>TRBJ2-4|few|TRBV6-2/TRBV6-3|NA
TGTGCCAGCAGTTACCTGTCTACGGCCATAGCCAAAAACATTCAGTACTTC
CASSYLSTAIAKNIQYF
>TRBJ1-2|many|TRBV5-1|NA
TGCGCCAGCAGCCCACAGGAGTTCGACTATGGCTACACCTTC
CASSPQEFDYGYTF
>TRBJ2-7|few|TRBV13|TRBD1
TGTGCCAGCAGCTTAGGTTCCCGGACAGGTAGGGAGCAGTACTTC
CASSLGSRTGREQYF
>TRBJ2-3|many|TRBV12-5|NA
TGTGCTAGTGGTTGGTTAGCGGACCTGATCACAGATACGCAGTATTTT
CASGWLADLITDTQYF
>TRBJ2-7|NA|TRBV12-3/TRBV12-4|NA
TGTGCCAGCAGTTTAGCGTCGGCAGGAATGCACTACGAGCAGTACTTC
CASSLASAGMHYEQYF
>TRBJ2-7|NA|TRBV6-6|TRBD1
TGTGCCAGCAGAGACAGGGGGCTCAGCTCCTACGAGCAGTACTTC
CASRDRGLSSYEQYF
>TRBJ2-3|many|TRBV7-8|NA
TGTGCCAGCAGCTTAGCTCTAGGCACAGATACGCAGTATTTT
CASSLALGTDTQYF
>TRBJ1-1|few|TRBV29-1|NA
TGCAGCGTTGAAGTAGGGGGTGCGGGTGAAGCTTTCTTT
CSVEVGGAGEAFF
>TRBJ1-1|many|TRBV7-9|NA
TGTGCCAGCAGCGTCGACAAGAACACTGAAGCTTTCTTT
CASSVDKNTEAFF
>TRBJ1-2|few|TRBV7-9|NA
TGTGCCAGCAGCCACGGACAGTTCACGGAGAACTATGGCTACACCTTC
CASSHGQFTENYGYTF
>TRBJ2-1|NA|TRBV12-3/TRBV12-4|NA
TGTGCCAGCAGATTACAGGGTTATTTGGGGGATGAGCAGTTCTTC
CASRLQGYLGDEQFF
>TRBJ2-5|many|TRBV5-1|NA
TGCGCCAGCAGCTTGGCGGCGAGGGAGACCCAGTACTTC
CASSLAARETQYF
>TRBJ2-2|few|TRBV7-6|TRBD1
TGTGCCAGCAGCTTCCTCGGACAGGAAACGAACACCGGGGAGCTGTTTTTT
CASSFLGQETNTGELFF
>TRBJ1-1|NA|TRBV7-8|TRBD1
TGTGCCAGCAGCCCCGACAGGGTGTTAGCTGAAGCTTTCTTT
CASSPDRVLAEAFF
>TRBJ2-3|many|TRBV6-4|TRBD2
TGTGCCAGCAGTGTACTAGCGGGGAGCACAGATACGCAGTATTTT
CASSVLAGSTDTQYF
>TRBJ2-1|NA|TRBV20-1|TRBD2
TGCAGTGCTAGAAAAACCGGGACTAACTACAATGAGCAGTTCTTC
CSARKTGTNYNEQFF
>TRBJ2-1|NA|TRBV5-1|NA
TGCGCCAGCGGCCTCCAGGATGAGCAGTTCTTC
CASGLQDEQFF
>TRBJ2-4|few|TRBV12-3/TRBV12-4|NA
TGTGCCAGCAGTTTCACCTTAACTGGGAACATTCAGTACTTC
CASSFTLTGNIQYF
>TRBJ2-7|many|TRBV5-1|NA
TGCGCCAGCAGCTTGCTCCACGAGCAGTACTTC
CASSLLHEQYF
>TRBJ1-1|many|TRBV9|NA
TGTGCCAGCAGCGAGGCTCAGGCAGGGGTGGGCACTGAAGCTTTCTTT
CASSEAQAGVGTEAFF
>TRBJ2-5|many|TRBV3-1|NA
TGTGCCAGCAGCCAAACGAGGGACACTGGAGAGACCCAGTACTTC
CASSQTRDTGETQYF
>TRBJ1-2|few|TRBV3-1|NA
TGTGCCAGCAGCCAAGCCCGCGGGATCAACTTC
CASSQARGINF
>TRBJ2-3|many|TRBV9|TRBD2
TGTGCCAGCAGCCCCCGCCTCGGACTAGCGGGAGATACGCAGTATTTT
CASSPRLGLAGDTQYF
>TRBJ2-7|NA|TRBV27|NA
TGTGCCAGCAGCCCCTATCGGACAGACGTGTCCTACGAGCAGTACTTC
CASSPYRTDVSYEQYF
>TRBJ2-5|many|TRBV11-2|TRBD2
TGTGCCAGCAGCGTACCGGCTAGCGGGGTCCAAGAGACCCAGTACTTC
CASSVPASGVQETQYF
>TRBJ2-7|many|TRBV14|TRBD2
TGTGCCAGCAGCCAAGCGGGAGGCAGGAACTCCTACGAGCAGTACTTC
CASSQAGGRNSYEQYF
>TRBJ1-2|few|TRBV6-5|NA
TGTGCCAGCAGTTCGGGGGTGAACTATGGCTACACCTTC
CASSSGVNYGYTF
>TRBJ2-1|many|TRBV5-1|NA
TGCGCCAGCAGCTTGATCTCGATAGGCAATGAGCAGTTCTTC
CASSLISIGNEQFF
>TRBJ1-5|many|TRBV10-2|NA
TGCGCCAGCGGAGTGGGCAATCAGCCCCAGCATTTT
CASGVGNQPQHF
>TRBJ2-5|many|TRBV5-8|NA
TGTGCCAGCAGGTATTTTGCCCAAGAGACCCAGTACTTC
CASRYFAQETQYF
>TRBJ1-1|many|TRBV29-1|NA
TGCAGCGTCGTAAACACTGAAGCTTTCTTT
CSVVNTEAFF
>TRBJ2-7|few|TRBV5-1|NA
TGCGCCAGCAGTTCCCAGGGCGACGAGCAGTACTTC
CASSSQGDEQYF